This TCR beta chain was identified in a study of cytotoxic CD8 clonotypes in ibrutinib-treated CLL. Study as a whole: The patients comprised about eleven relapsed/refractory and around 16 treatment-naive cases, 17 IGHV unmutated. Study outcomes and limitations: Under treatment, the uncommon public clonotypes either contracted or remained stable.

As to this clone: What it binds is unknown.

V gave up 6 bases and J gave up 2 bases; unmatched junction bases: 3. The CDR3 runs 14 residues. Germline V gives CDR1 LNHDA, CDR2 SQIVND (reference sequence). Libraries were prepared by immunoSEQ multiplex PCR; TCRdb keeps only in-frame clonotypes and omits some of them. The sample has about 300,000 clones, approximately 79% seen once. The sample was PBMCs, taken at disease progression, from a patient treated with ibrutinib. The rearrangement joins TRBV19 to TRBJ2-1; TRBD1 agrees at 8 bases. The sequence came from a human donor with chronic lymphocytic leukemia. The CDR3 DNA sequence: TGTGCCAGTAGGGGGACAGGCCCCTACAATGAGCAGTTCTTC. Amino acids: CASRGTGPYNEQFF.